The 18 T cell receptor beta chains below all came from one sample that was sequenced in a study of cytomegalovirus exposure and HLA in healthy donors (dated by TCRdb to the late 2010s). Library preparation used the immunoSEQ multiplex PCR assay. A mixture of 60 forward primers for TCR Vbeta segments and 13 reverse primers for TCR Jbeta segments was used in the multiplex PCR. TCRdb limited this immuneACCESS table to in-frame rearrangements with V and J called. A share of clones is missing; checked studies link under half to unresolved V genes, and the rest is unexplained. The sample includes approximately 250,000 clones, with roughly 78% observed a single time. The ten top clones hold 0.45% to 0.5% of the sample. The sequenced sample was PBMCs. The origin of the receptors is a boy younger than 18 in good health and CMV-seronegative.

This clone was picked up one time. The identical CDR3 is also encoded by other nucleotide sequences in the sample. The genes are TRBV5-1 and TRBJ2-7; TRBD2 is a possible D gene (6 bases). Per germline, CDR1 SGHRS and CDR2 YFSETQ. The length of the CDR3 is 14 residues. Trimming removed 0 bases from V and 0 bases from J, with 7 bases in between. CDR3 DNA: TGCGCCAGCAGCTTGGTGGGGGGCTCCTACGAGCAGTACTTC. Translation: CASSLVGGSYEQYF. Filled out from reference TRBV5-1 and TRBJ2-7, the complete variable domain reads KAGVTQTPRYLIKTRGQQVTLSCSPISGHRSVSWYQQTPGQGLQFLFEYFSETQRNKGNFPGRFSGRQFSNSRSEMNVSTLELGDSALYLCASSLVGGSYEQYFGPGTRLTVT.

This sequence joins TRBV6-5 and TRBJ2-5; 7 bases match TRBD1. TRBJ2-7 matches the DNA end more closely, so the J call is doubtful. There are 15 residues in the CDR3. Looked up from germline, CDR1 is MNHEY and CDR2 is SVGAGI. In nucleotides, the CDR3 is TGTGCCAGCAGTGGGCATCTCGAAGGGGGCGCCGAGCAGTACTTC. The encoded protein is CASSGHLEGGAEQYF.

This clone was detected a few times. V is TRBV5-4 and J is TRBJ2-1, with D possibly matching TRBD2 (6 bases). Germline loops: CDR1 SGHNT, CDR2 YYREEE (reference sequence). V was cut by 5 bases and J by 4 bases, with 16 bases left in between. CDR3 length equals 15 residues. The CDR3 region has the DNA TGTGCCAGCAGTCCTAGCGAATTTACTTACAATGAGCAGTTCTTC. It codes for CASSPSEFTYNEQFF.

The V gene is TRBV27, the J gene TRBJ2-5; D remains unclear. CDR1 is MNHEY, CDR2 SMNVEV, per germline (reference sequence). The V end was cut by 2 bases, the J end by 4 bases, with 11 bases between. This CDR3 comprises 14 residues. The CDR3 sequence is CASSLDFSGETQYF. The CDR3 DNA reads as TGTGCCAGCAGTTTAGATTTTTCGGGAGAGACCCAGTACTTC.

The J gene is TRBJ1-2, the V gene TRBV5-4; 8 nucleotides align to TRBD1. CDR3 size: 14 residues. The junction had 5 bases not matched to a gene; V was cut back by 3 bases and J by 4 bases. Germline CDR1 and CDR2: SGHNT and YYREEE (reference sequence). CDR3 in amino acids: CASSSSGGSYGYTF. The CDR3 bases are TGTGCCAGCAGCTCCTCAGGGGGCAGCTATGGCTACACCTTC.

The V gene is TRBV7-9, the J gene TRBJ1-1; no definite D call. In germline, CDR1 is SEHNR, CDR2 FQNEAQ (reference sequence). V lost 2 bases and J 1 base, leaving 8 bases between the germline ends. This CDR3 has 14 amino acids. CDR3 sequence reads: CASSLMAKNTEAFF. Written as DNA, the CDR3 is TGTGCCAGCAGCTTAATGGCCAAGAACACTGAAGCTTTCTTT.

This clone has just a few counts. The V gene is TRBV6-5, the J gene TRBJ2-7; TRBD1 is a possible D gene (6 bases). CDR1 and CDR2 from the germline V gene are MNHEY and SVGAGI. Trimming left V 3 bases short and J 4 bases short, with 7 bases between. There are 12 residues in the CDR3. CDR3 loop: CASSYGQYEQYF. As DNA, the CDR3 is TGTGCCAGCAGTTATGGACAGTACGAGCAGTACTTC.

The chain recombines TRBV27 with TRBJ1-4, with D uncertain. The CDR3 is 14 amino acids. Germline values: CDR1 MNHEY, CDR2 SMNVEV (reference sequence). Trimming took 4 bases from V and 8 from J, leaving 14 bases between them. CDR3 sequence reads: CASSWSGVGEKLFF. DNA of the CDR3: TGTGCCAGCAGTTGGTCCGGGGTTGGAGAAAAACTGTTTTTT.

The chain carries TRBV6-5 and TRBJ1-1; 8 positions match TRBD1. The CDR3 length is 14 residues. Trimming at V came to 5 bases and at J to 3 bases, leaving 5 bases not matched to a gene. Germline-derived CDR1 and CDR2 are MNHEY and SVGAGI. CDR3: CASSRDRRDTEAFF. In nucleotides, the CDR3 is TGTGCCAGCAGTCGGGACAGGAGGGACACTGAAGCTTTCTTT.

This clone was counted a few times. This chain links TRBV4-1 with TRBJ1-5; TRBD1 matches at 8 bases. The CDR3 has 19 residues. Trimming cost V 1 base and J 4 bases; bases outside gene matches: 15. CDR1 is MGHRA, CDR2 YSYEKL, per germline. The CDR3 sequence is CASSQGVGAGGGSNQPQHF. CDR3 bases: TGCGCCAGCAGCCAAGGTGTAGGGGCAGGGGGCGGCTCTAATCAGCCCCAGCATTTT.

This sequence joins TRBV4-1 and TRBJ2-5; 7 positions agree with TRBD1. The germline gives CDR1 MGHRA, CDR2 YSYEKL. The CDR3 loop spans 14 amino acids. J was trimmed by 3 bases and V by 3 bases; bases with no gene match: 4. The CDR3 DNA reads TGCGCCAGCAGCCAGTTGGGACAGAAAGAGACCCAGTACTTC. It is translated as CASSQLGQKETQYF.

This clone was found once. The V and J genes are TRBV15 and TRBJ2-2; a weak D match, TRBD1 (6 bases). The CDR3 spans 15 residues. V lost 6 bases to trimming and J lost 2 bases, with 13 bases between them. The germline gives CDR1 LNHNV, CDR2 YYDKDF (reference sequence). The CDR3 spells CATRPGHINTGELFF. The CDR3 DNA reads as TGTGCCACCAGGCCGGGACACATTAACACCGGGGAGCTGTTTTTT.

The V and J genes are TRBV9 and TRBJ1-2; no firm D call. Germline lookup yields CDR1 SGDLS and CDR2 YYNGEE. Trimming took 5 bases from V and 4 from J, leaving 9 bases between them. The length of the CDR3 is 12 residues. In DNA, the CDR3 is TGTGCCAGCAGTCACAGCTCCTATGGCTACACCTTC. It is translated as CASSHSSYGYTF.

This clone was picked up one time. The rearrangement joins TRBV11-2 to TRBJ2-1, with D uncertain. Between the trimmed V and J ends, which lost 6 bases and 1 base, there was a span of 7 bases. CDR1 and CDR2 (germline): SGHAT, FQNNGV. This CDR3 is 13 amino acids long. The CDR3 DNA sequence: TGTGCCAGCAGGAGCGTATCCTACAATGAGCAGTTCTTC. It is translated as CASRSVSYNEQFF.

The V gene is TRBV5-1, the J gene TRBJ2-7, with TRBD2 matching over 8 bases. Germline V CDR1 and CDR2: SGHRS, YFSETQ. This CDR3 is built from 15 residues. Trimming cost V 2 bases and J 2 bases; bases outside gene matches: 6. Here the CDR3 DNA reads TGCGCCAGCAGCTTAGGACTAGCCGCGACCTACGAGCAGTACTTC. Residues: CASSLGLAATYEQYF.

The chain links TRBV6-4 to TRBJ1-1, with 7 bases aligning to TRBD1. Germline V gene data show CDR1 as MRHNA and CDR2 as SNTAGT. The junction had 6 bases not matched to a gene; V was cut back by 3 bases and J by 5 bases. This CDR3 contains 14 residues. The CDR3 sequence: CASSEGGAWTEAFF. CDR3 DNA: TGTGCCAGCAGTGAAGGGGGCGCTTGGACTGAAGCTTTCTTT.

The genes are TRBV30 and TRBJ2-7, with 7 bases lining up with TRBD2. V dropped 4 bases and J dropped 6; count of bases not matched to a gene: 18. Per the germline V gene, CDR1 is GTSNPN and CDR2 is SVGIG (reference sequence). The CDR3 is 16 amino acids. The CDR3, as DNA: TGTGCCTGGATAGCAGGGAGGGCGGTCGATCGGCTCGAGCAGTACTTC. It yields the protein CAWIAGRAVDRLEQYF.

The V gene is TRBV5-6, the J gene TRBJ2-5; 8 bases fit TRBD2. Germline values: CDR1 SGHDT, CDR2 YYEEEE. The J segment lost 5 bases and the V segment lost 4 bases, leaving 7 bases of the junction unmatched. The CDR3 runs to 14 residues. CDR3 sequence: CASSRLAPDETQYF. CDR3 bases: TGTGCCAGCAGCCGACTAGCGCCGGATGAGACCCAGTACTTC.